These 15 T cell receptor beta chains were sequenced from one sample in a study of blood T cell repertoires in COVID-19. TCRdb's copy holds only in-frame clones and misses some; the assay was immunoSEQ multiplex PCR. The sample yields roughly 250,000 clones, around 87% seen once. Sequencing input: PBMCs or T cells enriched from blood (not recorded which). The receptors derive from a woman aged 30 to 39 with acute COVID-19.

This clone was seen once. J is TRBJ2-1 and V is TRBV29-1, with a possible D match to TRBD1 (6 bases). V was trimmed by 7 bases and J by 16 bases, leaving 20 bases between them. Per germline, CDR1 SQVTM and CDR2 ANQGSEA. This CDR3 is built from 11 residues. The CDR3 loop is CSGTLQGLSFF. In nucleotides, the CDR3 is TGCAGCGGTACATTACAGGGCCTCTCATTCTTC.

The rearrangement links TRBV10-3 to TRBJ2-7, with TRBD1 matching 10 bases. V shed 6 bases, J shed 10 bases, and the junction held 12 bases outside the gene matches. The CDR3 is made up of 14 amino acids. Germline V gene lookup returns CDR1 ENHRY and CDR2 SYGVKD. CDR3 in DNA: TGTGCCATCAGCCCTCCCGGGACAGGGGCAGCACAGTACTTC. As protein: CAISPPGTGAAQYF.

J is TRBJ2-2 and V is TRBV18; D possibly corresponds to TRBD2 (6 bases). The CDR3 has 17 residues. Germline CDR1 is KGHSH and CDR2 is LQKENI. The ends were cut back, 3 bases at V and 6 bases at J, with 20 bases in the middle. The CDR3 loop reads CASSPQETTRGAGELFF. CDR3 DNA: TGTGCCAGCTCACCCCAGGAAACGACTAGAGGGGCCGGGGAGCTGTTTTTT.

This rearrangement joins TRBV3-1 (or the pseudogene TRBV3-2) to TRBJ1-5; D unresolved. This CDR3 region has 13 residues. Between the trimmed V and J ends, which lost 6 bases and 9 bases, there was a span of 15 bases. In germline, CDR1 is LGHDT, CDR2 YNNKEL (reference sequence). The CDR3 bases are TGTGCCAGCAGTCCACAGCGGGAGTGGCCCCAGCATTTT. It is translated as CASSPQREWPQHF.

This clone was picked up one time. CDR3 DNA sequence: TGTGCCACCAGTGATTTCGGTGCTTCCGAGCAGTTCTTC. It encodes CATSDFGASEQFF. The gene calls are TRBV24-1 and TRBJ2-1; D is unresolved. Germline-derived CDR1 and CDR2 are KGHDR and SFDVKD. Trimming took 1 base from V and 10 from J, leaving 10 bases between them. The CDR3 contains 13 residues.

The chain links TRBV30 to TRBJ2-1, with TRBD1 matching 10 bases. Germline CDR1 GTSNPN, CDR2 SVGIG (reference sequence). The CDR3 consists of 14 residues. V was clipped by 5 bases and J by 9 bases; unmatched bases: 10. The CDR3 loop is CAWWSGTGEGEQFF. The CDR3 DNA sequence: TGTGCCTGGTGGTCCGGGACAGGGGAAGGTGAGCAGTTCTTC.

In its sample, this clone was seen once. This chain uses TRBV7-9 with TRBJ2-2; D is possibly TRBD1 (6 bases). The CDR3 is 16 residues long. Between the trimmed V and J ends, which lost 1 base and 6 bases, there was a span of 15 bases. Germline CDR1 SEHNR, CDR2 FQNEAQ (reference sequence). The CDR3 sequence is CASSLGADRRPGELFF. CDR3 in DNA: TGTGCCAGCAGCTTAGGAGCTGACAGGCGCCCCGGGGAGCTGTTTTTT.

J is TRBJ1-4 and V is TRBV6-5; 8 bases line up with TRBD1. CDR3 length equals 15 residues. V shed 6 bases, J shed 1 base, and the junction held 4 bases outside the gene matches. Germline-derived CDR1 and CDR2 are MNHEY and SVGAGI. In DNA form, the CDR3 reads TGTGCCAGCAGCCGACAGGGGATAACTAATGAAAAACTGTTTTTT. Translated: CASSRQGITNEKLFF.

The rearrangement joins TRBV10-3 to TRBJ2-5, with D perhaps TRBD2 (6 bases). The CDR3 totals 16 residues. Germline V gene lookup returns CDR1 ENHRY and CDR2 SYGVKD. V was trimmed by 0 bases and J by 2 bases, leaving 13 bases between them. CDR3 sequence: CAISESTRGRQETQYF. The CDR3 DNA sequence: TGTGCCATCAGTGAGTCGACGCGGGGACGTCAAGAGACCCAGTACTTC.

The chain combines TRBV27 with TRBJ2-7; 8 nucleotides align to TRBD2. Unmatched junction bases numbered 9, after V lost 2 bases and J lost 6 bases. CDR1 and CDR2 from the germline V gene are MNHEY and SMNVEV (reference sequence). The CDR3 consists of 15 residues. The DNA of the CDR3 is TGTGCCAGCAGTTTAGGGACGGGGGGGCCTTTCGAGCAGTACTTC. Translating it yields CASSLGTGGPFEQYF.

CDR3 amino acids: CASSLLTSEPSTDTQYF. CDR3 DNA sequence: TGTGCCAGTAGTCTCCTCACTAGCGAGCCTAGCACAGATACGCAGTATTTT. The chain has TRBV19 and TRBJ2-3; 7 bases agree with TRBD2. Germline V gene lookup returns CDR1 LNHDA and CDR2 SQIVND (reference sequence). V lost 5 bases to trimming and J lost 0 bases; unmatched junction nucleotides: 11. The CDR3 covers 17 residues. Supplemented by reference TRBV19 and TRBJ2-3, the full variable domain reads DGGITQSPKYLFRKEGQNVTLSCEQNLNHDAMYWYRQDPGQGLRLIYYSQIVNDFQKGDIAEGYSVSREKKESFPLTVTSAQKNPTAFYLCASSLLTSEPSTDTQYFGPGTRLTVL.

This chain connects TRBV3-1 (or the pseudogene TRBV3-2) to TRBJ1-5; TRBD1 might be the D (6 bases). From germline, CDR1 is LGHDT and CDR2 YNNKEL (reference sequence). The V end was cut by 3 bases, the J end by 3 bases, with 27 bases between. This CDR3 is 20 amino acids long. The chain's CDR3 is CASSHPRGAGATPYNQPQHF. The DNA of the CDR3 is TGTGCCAGCAGCCACCCCCGTGGGGCAGGGGCGACCCCTTACAATCAGCCCCAGCATTTT.

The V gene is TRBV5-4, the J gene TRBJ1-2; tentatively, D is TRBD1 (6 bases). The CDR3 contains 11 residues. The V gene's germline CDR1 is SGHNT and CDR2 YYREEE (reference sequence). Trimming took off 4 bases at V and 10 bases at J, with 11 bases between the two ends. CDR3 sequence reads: CASSTTGLYTF. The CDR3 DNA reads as TGTGCCAGCAGCACGACAGGACTCTACACCTTC.

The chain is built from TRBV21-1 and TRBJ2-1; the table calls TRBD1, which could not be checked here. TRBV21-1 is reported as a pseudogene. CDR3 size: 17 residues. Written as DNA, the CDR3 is TGTGCCAGGGGACAGGGGCCGGACCTCGAATCCTACAATGAGCAGTTCTTC. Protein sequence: CARGQGPDLESYNEQFF.

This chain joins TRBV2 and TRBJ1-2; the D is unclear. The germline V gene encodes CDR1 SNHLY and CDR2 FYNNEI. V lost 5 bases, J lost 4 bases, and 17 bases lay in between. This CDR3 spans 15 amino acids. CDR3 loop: CASSPARTAAYGYTF. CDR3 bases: TGTGCCAGCAGTCCCGCCCGGACTGCCGCCTATGGCTACACCTTC.